A single sample gave rise to the 16 T cell receptor beta chains below, sequenced in a study of OX40 agonist ivuxolimab in advanced cancers. Only in-frame clones appear in the TCRdb table, and some are missing; sequencing was by immunoSEQ multiplex PCR. The sample yields some 100,000 clones, nearly 90% seen once. Source: CD4+ or CD8+ T cells sorted from blood, taken in a trial of the OX40 agonist ivuxolimab. The receptors originated from an adult with an advanced solid tumor such as melanoma, head and neck, liver or kidney cancer.

The chain combines TRBV7-8 with TRBJ2-1; weak D call: TRBD2 (5 bases). V dropped 3 bases and J dropped 3 bases, with 9 bases sitting between them. CDR1 SGHVS and CDR2 FQNEAQ come from the germline V gene. The CDR3 consists of 14 residues. The CDR3 sequence is CASSLEVGYNEQFF. CDR3 coding DNA: TGTGCCAGCAGCTTGGAGGTAGGCTACAATGAGCAGTTCTTC. The whole variable domain, filled in from reference TRBV7-8 and TRBJ2-1, reads GAGVSQSPRYKVAKRGQDVALRCDPISGHVSLFWYQQALGQGPEFLTYFQNEAQLDKSGLPSDRFFAERPEGSVSTLKIQRTQQEDSAVYLCASSLEVGYNEQFFGPGTRLTVL.

V and J are TRBV5-4 and TRBJ2-7, with D perhaps given as TRBD1 or TRBD2 (5 bases each). This CDR3 contains 15 residues. Per germline, CDR1 SGHNT and CDR2 YYREEE (reference sequence). Trimming removed 3 bases at V and 0 bases at J, with 13 bases between. In nucleotides, the CDR3 is TGTGCCAGCAGCTGGGCCGCAGGGAGCTCCTACGAGCAGTACTTC. Amino acid sequence: CASSWAAGSSYEQYF.

V usage is TRBV5-6 and J usage is TRBJ1-1, with TRBD1 identical over 9 bases. From germline, CDR1 is SGHDT and CDR2 YYEEEE. The J segment lost 8 bases and the V segment lost 9 bases, leaving 11 bases of the junction unmatched. The CDR3 loop spans 13 amino acids. The CDR3 region is CATGRTGVNEAFF. The CDR3 DNA is TGTGCCACCGGGAGGACAGGGGTTAACGAAGCTTTCTTT.

The gene calls are TRBV6-5 and TRBJ2-2; 8 nucleotides agree with TRBD2. Losses at the gene ends were 6 bases for V and 0 bases for J; bases not matched to a gene: 3. Germline V lookup: CDR1 MNHEY, CDR2 SVGAGI. This CDR3 has 15 amino acids. CDR3 bases: TGTGCCAGCAGCCCGGGACTAGCGAACACCGGGGAGCTGTTTTTT. Encoded protein: CASSPGLANTGELFF.

V and J are TRBV27 and TRBJ2-2; 8 bases fit TRBD1. Looked up from germline, CDR1 is MNHEY and CDR2 is SMNVEV (reference sequence). The CDR3 has 15 residues. After removal of 4 bases from V and 3 bases from J, the junction contained 4 bases not matched to a gene. The DNA of the CDR3 is TGTGCCAGCAGTTCCACAGGGGGGTACACCGGGGAGCTGTTTTTT. As protein: CASSSTGGYTGELFF.

This chain links TRBV30 with TRBJ1-4; 8 nucleotides line up with TRBD1. The J segment lost 2 bases and the V segment lost 4 bases, leaving 6 bases of the junction unmatched. The CDR3 is made up of 15 amino acids. The V gene's germline CDR1 is GTSNPN and CDR2 SVGIG (reference sequence). The CDR3 reads CAWKGQGRTNEKLFF. The CDR3 DNA is TGTGCCTGGAAAGGACAGGGAAGGACTAATGAAAAACTGTTTTTT.

J is TRBJ1-1 and V is TRBV7-2; a possible D gene is TRBD1 (6 bases). The CDR3 has 17 amino acids. CDR1 SGHTA and CDR2 FQGNSA come from the germline V gene. Trimming removed 1 base at V and 2 bases at J, with 17 bases between. CDR3 in amino acids: CASSLGRQRTVNTEAFF. The CDR3 nucleotides read TGTGCCAGCAGCTTAGGGCGGCAAAGGACAGTCAACACTGAAGCTTTCTTT.

V and J are TRBV6-5 and TRBJ2-7; TRBD2 matches at 7 bases. The CDR3 extends over 13 amino acids. The V gene end was trimmed by 6 bases and the J gene end by 1 base; junction bases not matched to a gene: 3. Germline CDR1 is MNHEY and CDR2 is SVGAGI. CDR3 in amino acids: CASRNGGSYEQYF. The DNA for the CDR3 is TGTGCCAGCAGGAACGGGGGGTCCTACGAGCAGTACTTC.

J is TRBJ2-2 and V is TRBV5-1; the D is unclear. Between the trimmed V and J ends, which lost 0 bases and 1 base, there was a span of 7 bases. CDR3 size: 15 residues. The germline V gene encodes CDR1 SGHRS and CDR2 YFSETQ. DNA of the CDR3: TGCGCCAGCAGCTTGGACAGCCGGAACACCGGGGAGCTGTTTTTT. Translating it yields CASSLDSRNTGELFF.

V is TRBV19 and J is TRBJ2-5; D unclear. The V and J ends lost 4 bases and 5 bases respectively, with 8 bases between them. This CDR3 comprises 12 residues. Germline CDR1 LNHDA, CDR2 SQIVND (reference sequence). This CDR3 is CASSNGRETQYF. CDR3 nucleotide sequence: TGTGCCAGTAGTAATGGAAGGGAGACCCAGTACTTC.

The gene calls are TRBV9 and TRBJ2-3; the match to TRBD2 covers 9 bases. CDR1 is SGDLS and CDR2 is YYNGEE in the germline V gene. CDR3 size: 15 residues. Unmatched junction bases numbered 12, after V lost 4 bases and J lost 9 bases. The CDR3 reads CASSNTEGLAGTQYF. CDR3 DNA: TGTGCCAGCAGCAACACCGAGGGACTAGCTGGGACGCAGTATTTT.

This chain uses TRBV5-1 with TRBJ2-3, with 11 positions matching TRBD2. The CDR3 contains 17 residues. The V segment lost 4 bases and the J segment 2 bases; nucleotides outside the gene matches: 9. Germline assignment: CDR1 SGHRS and CDR2 YFSETQ. The CDR3 nucleotides read TGCGCCAGCAGCGGGAGACTAGCGGGGCCATCCACAGATACGCAGTATTTT. It is translated as CASSGRLAGPSTDTQYF.

The rearrangement uses TRBV6-5 and TRBJ1-6; perhaps TRBD1 as D (5 bases). The CDR3 is 15 amino acids. Trimming removed 0 bases from V and 9 bases from J, with 12 bases in between. The germline V gene encodes CDR1 MNHEY and CDR2 SVGAGI. The CDR3, as DNA: TGTGCCAGCAGTTACTCGATGCCGGGGGTTTCACCCCTCCACTTT. Its translation: CASSYSMPGVSPLHF.

This chain links TRBV11-2 with TRBJ2-1, with D uncertain. The CDR3 is 15 residues long. Trimming took off 5 bases at V and 0 bases at J, with 11 bases between the two ends. The germline gives CDR1 SGHAT, CDR2 FQNNGV. The CDR3 loop reads CASSNTKSSYNEQFF. The CDR3 DNA reads as TGTGCCAGCAGCAACACGAAGAGCTCCTACAATGAGCAGTTCTTC.

The chain has TRBV5-1 and TRBJ1-6; D may be TRBD1 (6 bases). The CDR3 has 16 residues. The germline V gene has CDR1 SGHRS and CDR2 YFSETQ. Between the trimmed V and J ends, which lost 4 bases and 0 bases, there was a span of 11 bases. The CDR3, as DNA: TGCGCCAGCAGCCTACAGGGTTTCTCCTATAATTCACCCCTCCACTTT. Its protein product is CASSLQGFSYNSPLHF.

The rearrangement joins TRBV27 to TRBJ2-1, with D possibly TRBD1 on 6 matching bases. The CDR3 runs 15 residues. Trimming cost V 2 bases and J 0 bases, with 8 bases left between them. Germline assignment: CDR1 MNHEY and CDR2 SMNVEV (reference sequence). The CDR3 nucleotides are TGTGCCAGCAGTTTAGACAGGTTCTCCTACAATGAGCAGTTCTTC. Its protein is CASSLDRFSYNEQFF.